The 21 T cell receptor beta chains below come from one sample, sequenced in a study of spatial heterogeneity in lung cancer. Findings of the study overall: The study found that expanded intratumoral alpha and beta TCR counts tracked tumor mutation counts.

The time point is: sample taken at primary tumor resection. TCRdb re-called the 5' RACE reads with MiXCR, one entry per CDR3 protein. The sample shows approximately 25,000 distinct CDR3 sequences, over 7.5% of them seen only once. These receptors' targets are unknown. Sequences were derived from lung tumor tissue, sampled at surgery. These receptors were taken from a male donor with early-stage non-small cell lung cancer.

This clonotype was detected ten times or more. The V and J genes are TRBV27 and TRBJ2-7, with 8 bases fitting TRBD2. Trimming at V came to 2 bases and at J to 4 bases, leaving 7 bases not matched to a gene. This CDR3 spans 15 amino acids. Germline CDR1 is MNHEY and CDR2 is SMNVEV (reference sequence). The CDR3 region is CASSLAGGAGYEQYF. CDR3 DNA: TGTGCCAGCAGTTTAGCCGGGGGGGCTGGTTACGAGCAGTACTTC.

Many counts were recorded for this clonotype. V gene TRBV7-2 combines with J gene TRBJ2-3; D unclear. The CDR3 spans 11 residues. Germline V gives CDR1 SGHTA, CDR2 FQGNSA. V was clipped by 6 bases and J by 6 bases, with 7 bases between them. The CDR3 DNA sequence: TGTGCCAGCAGAGGAGACGATACGCAGTATTTT. It yields the protein CASRGDDTQYF.

This clonotype has a count of ten or more. One end of the junction does not line up with germline, which may come from a read error. The chain links TRBV20-1 to TRBJ2-1; D is uncertain. Germline V gene lookup returns CDR1 DFQATT and CDR2 SNEGSKA (reference sequence). This CDR3 has 10 amino acids. The DNA for the CDR3 is TGCAGTGCTAGAGAGAGACGCCAGATCTTC. It translates to CSARERRQIF.

The J gene is TRBJ2-7, the V gene TRBV3-1, with D perhaps TRBD2 (6 bases). Germline lookup yields CDR1 LGHDT and CDR2 YNNKEL (reference sequence). Trimming removed 4 bases at V and 2 bases at J, with 18 bases between. The CDR3 contains 16 residues. CDR3 loop: CASSRIAREFTYEQYF. The CDR3 DNA reads as TGTGCCAGCAGCCGGATAGCCCGGGAGTTCACCTACGAGCAGTACTTC.

The sample holds many counts of this clonotype. This chain uses TRBV11-3 with TRBJ2-3; 16 nucleotides match TRBD2. The germline gives CDR1 SGHNT, CDR2 YENEEA. The V gene end was trimmed by 5 bases and the J gene end by 3 bases; junction bases not matched to a gene: 11. CDR3 length equals 19 residues. Here the CDR3 DNA reads TGTGCCAGCAGCAAGGGACTAGCGGGAGGGCCTGGGGAGACAGATACGCAGTATTTT. Amino acid sequence: CASSKGLAGGPGETDTQYF. The whole variable domain, remainder taken from reference TRBV11-3 and TRBJ2-3, is EAGVVQSPRYKIIEKKQPVAFWCNPISGHNTLYWYLQNLGQGPELLIRYENEEAVDDSQLPKDRFSAERLKGVDSTLKIQPAELGDSAVYLCASSKGLAGGPGETDTQYFGPGTRLTVL.

This clonotype showed up many times. The genes are TRBV5-3 and TRBJ2-2; D is ambiguous. TRBV5-3 is sorted into the ORF group, with uncertain function. Deletions cut 1 base from V and 4 bases from J, with 11 bases between. This CDR3 contains 15 residues. The CDR3 DNA reads TGTGCCAGAAGCTTGAGGCCAGAAGGCACCGGGGAGCTGTTTTTT. Translating gives CARSLRPEGTGELFF.

Relative to its sample, this clonotype is large. The genes are TRBV6-2 or TRBV6-3 and TRBJ2-1; 7 positions agree with TRBD2. The CDR3 totals 18 residues. V was pared by 5 bases and J by 0 bases, with 13 bases of the junction left unmatched. Germline V gene data show CDR1 as MNHEY and CDR2 as SVGEGT. CDR3 bases: TGTGCCAGCAGTACCCCTTCACTGACTAGCACCTCCTACAATGAGCAGTTCTTC. Translated: CASSTPSLTSTSYNEQFF.

This clonotype came up a few times. This chain's CDR3 is CASDEGSGGSEQFF. CDR3 bases: TGCGCCAGCGATGAAGGAAGCGGGGGGTCTGAGCAGTTCTTC. The chain carries TRBV5-1 and TRBJ2-1, with 9 bases identical to TRBD2. CDR1 is SGHRS, CDR2 YFSETQ, per germline. The CDR3 totals 14 residues. Germline trimming cut 7 bases from V and 9 bases from J; bases unmatched to any gene: 11.

This clonotype has at least ten counts. The chain combines TRBV7-8 with TRBJ1-2; no definite D call. Germline CDR1 reads SGHVS; CDR2 reads FQNEAQ. Trimming shortened V by 8 bases and J by 8 bases, and 15 bases separated the two germline ends. This CDR3 has 12 residues. CDR3 residues: CASAPRSSGYTF. The DNA for the CDR3 is TGTGCCAGCGCCCCTCGGTCGTCCGGCTACACCTTC.

The chain employs TRBV5-1 and TRBJ2-7; tentatively, D is TRBD1 (5 bases). Trimming removed 2 bases from V and 0 bases from J, with 9 bases in between. The germline V gene has CDR1 SGHRS and CDR2 YFSETQ. The CDR3 spans 14 residues. CDR3 nucleotides: TGCGCCAGCAGCTTACAGGTCAGCTCCTACGAGCAGTACTTC. As protein: CASSLQVSSYEQYF.

CDR3 nucleotide sequence: TGTGCCAGTAGTATCCCTAGGAGGGAAGCCTACGAGCAGTACTTC. Protein: CASSIPRREAYEQYF. V usage is TRBV19 and J usage is TRBJ2-7; possible D gene TRBD2, 6 bases. Germline V gene data show CDR1 as LNHDA and CDR2 as SQIVND (reference sequence). The CDR3 covers 15 residues. The germline V and J ends were trimmed by 3 bases and 2 bases, with 14 bases remaining between them.

By sample share, this clonotype is medium-sized. V usage is TRBV11-2 and J usage is TRBJ2-7; D remains ambiguous. Germline CDR1 SGHAT, CDR2 FQNNGV. V was clipped by 0 bases and J by 7 bases, with 7 bases between them. The CDR3 is 12 amino acids. The CDR3 coding sequence is TGTGCCAGCAGCTTAGAAGAAACGGAGCAGTACTTC. Its protein product is CASSLEETEQYF.

Ten or more counts support this clonotype. The CDR3 sequence: CASSFRRGTKGAFF. The DNA for the CDR3 is TGTGCCAGCAGTTTTCGACGGGGCACCAAGGGAGCTTTCTTT. The rearrangement links TRBV28 to TRBJ1-1; TRBD1 might be the D (5 bases). Germline CDR1 and CDR2: MDHEN and SYDVKM. V lost 3 bases to trimming and J lost 10 bases, with 18 bases between them. This CDR3 region has 14 residues.

The table lists this clonotype with a few counts. The V call is TRBV28, the J call TRBJ2-1, with 11 bases fitting TRBD2. The length of the CDR3 is 14 residues. CDR1 MDHEN and CDR2 SYDVKM come from the germline V gene. J was trimmed by 10 bases and V by 10 bases; bases with no gene match: 12. The CDR3 sequence: CATKGLAGPIEQFF. As DNA, the CDR3 is TGTGCCACCAAAGGACTAGCGGGCCCTATCGAGCAGTTCTTC.

This clonotype was picked up a small number of times. The gene calls are TRBV12-3 or TRBV12-4 and TRBJ1-5; 12 nucleotides align to TRBD1. The CDR3 runs 17 residues. Trimming at V came to 5 bases and at J to 4 bases, leaving 9 bases not matched to a gene. CDR3 coding DNA: TGTGCCAGCAGTCTAAGGGACAGGGGGCCGGGGAATCAGCCCCAGCATTTT. Encoded protein: CASSLRDRGPGNQPQHF.

This clonotype was counted many times. The genes are TRBV19 and TRBJ1-5; D gene uncertain. V gave up 3 bases and J gave up 0 bases, with 9 bases separating them. Germline V gene lookup returns CDR1 LNHDA and CDR2 SQIVND (reference sequence). The CDR3 is 15 residues long. The chain's CDR3 is CASSIWHNSNQPQHF. CDR3 nucleotide sequence: TGTGCCAGTAGTATCTGGCACAATAGCAATCAGCCCCAGCATTTT. Drawing the rest from reference TRBV19 and TRBJ1-5, the complete variable domain is DGGITQSPKYLFRKEGQNVTLSCEQNLNHDAMYWYRQDPGQGLRLIYYSQIVNDFQKGDIAEGYSVSREKKESFPLTVTSAQKNPTAFYLCASSIWHNSNQPQHFGDGTRLSIL.

This clonotype was detected ten times or more. The genes are TRBV28 and TRBJ1-4; D gene ambiguous. This CDR3 spans 14 amino acids. The germline CDR1 and CDR2 sequences are MDHEN and SYDVKM. Trimming cost V 3 bases and J 8 bases, with 13 bases left between them. The CDR3 coding sequence is TGTGCCAGCAGTTTGGCGCAGGTGACCGAAAAACTGTTTTTT. This translates into CASSLAQVTEKLFF.

This clonotype was seen repeatedly, ten times or more. The genes are TRBV29-1 and TRBJ2-7; 8 nucleotides match TRBD1. Losses at the gene ends were 5 bases for V and 4 bases for J; bases not matched to a gene: 7. Germline V lookup: CDR1 SQVTM, CDR2 ANQGSEA. This CDR3 contains 13 residues. The CDR3 is CSVYDRGRYEQYF. Here the CDR3 DNA reads TGCAGCGTTTATGACAGGGGCAGGTACGAGCAGTACTTC.

In its sample, this clonotype was seen many times. V usage is TRBV6-2 or TRBV6-3 and J usage is TRBJ2-2; no clear D gene. The CDR3 runs 12 residues. Germline V gene sequence: CDR1 MNHEY, CDR2 SVGEGT. V was cut by 6 bases and J by 7 bases, with 9 bases left in between. The chain's CDR3 is CASSSLSGELFF. Here the CDR3 DNA reads TGTGCCAGCAGCTCACTCAGCGGGGAGCTGTTTTTT.

This clonotype was seen a few times. The V call is TRBV7-8, the J call TRBJ2-7; 8 bases are shared with TRBD1. This CDR3 has 14 residues. Germline V gene data show CDR1 as SGHVS and CDR2 as FQNEAQ. Germline trimming cut 5 bases from V and 2 bases from J; bases unmatched to any gene: 5. CDR3: CASSLRDRTYEQYF. CDR3 nucleotide sequence: TGTGCCAGCAGCCTTCGGGACAGGACCTACGAGCAGTACTTC.

This clonotype was counted ten times or more. This rearrangement joins TRBV20-1 to TRBJ2-7; TRBD2 aligns across 10 bases. The junction had 14 bases not matched to a gene; V was cut back by 3 bases and J by 3 bases. The CDR3 consists of 17 residues. Germline V lookup: CDR1 DFQATT, CDR2 SNEGSKA (reference sequence). In nucleotides, the CDR3 is TGCAGTGCTAGCGGGCTAGCGGGAGTCCAAAAAAGCTACGAGCAGTACTTC. Translation gives CSASGLAGVQKSYEQYF.